The 14 T cell receptor beta chains in this list originate from one sample, sequenced in a study of spatial heterogeneity in lung cancer. Each CDR3 protein is one row after TCRdb ran MiXCR on the 5' RACE reads. The sample contains under 75,000 distinct CDR3 sequences, around 9.3% of which appear only once. The time point denotes: blood at routine non-recurrence follow-up after resection. The starting material was PBMCs, obtained at follow-up. The receptors shown here come from a female donor with early-stage non-small cell lung cancer.

This clonotype was detected ten times or more. The chain joins TRBV7-3 to TRBJ1-1, with 8 bases aligning to TRBD1. The CDR3 has 14 residues. The J segment lost 8 bases and the V segment lost 3 bases, leaving 8 bases of the junction unmatched. Germline V gives CDR1 SGHTA, CDR2 FQGTGA. The CDR3 DNA sequence: TGTGCCAGCAGCTTGACAGGGGTTCCGGGGGAAGCTTTCTTT. This sequence encodes CASSLTGVPGEAFF.

This clonotype was detected many times. V gene TRBV19 combines with J gene TRBJ2-2; D uncertain. Germline CDR1 is LNHDA and CDR2 is SQIVND (reference sequence). Trimming removed 3 bases from V and 0 bases from J, with 14 bases in between. This CDR3 contains 17 residues. Here the CDR3 DNA reads TGTGCCAGTAGTATTTCGGGCACCCCCGCGAACACCGGGGAGCTGTTTTTT. Amino acids: CASSISGTPANTGELFF.

For this clonotype: Possible read error: a much larger clone is one base away. The chain joins TRBV13 to TRBJ2-1; 12 positions match TRBD2. Germline V gene lookup returns CDR1 PRHDT and CDR2 FYEKMQ (reference sequence). The CDR3 consists of 16 residues. CDR3 in DNA: TGTACCAGCAGCTTAGAAGGACTAGCGGGACTCAATGAGCAGTTCTTC. Translation: CTSSLEGLAGLNEQFF.

This clonotype was counted ten times or more. The chain recombines TRBV15 with TRBJ2-7; 9 positions match TRBD1. V shed 6 bases, J shed 6 bases, and the junction held 3 bases outside the gene matches. The CDR3 runs to 12 residues. Germline lookup yields CDR1 LNHNV and CDR2 YYDKDF (reference sequence). In DNA, the CDR3 is TGTGCCACCAGGGGACAGGGAGGCGAGCAGTACTTC. It translates to CATRGQGGEQYF.

In this sample, this clonotype turned up many times. V gene TRBV7-9 combines with J gene TRBJ2-2, with no clear D. The CDR3 runs to 18 residues. Germline lookup yields CDR1 SEHNR and CDR2 FQNEAQ (reference sequence). V was clipped by 3 bases and J by 0 bases, with 17 bases between them. The CDR3 DNA reads as TGTGCCAGCAGCTTGTTCTCCCCCCTCAACACGAACACCGGGGAGCTGTTTTTT. It codes for CASSLFSPLNTNTGELFF.

This clonotype was recorded many times. The chain carries TRBV3-1 and TRBJ1-4; D is unresolved. The ends were cut back, 0 bases at V and 0 bases at J, with 8 bases in the middle. The CDR3 runs 16 residues. Germline V gene data show CDR1 as LGHDT and CDR2 as YNNKEL (reference sequence). DNA for the CDR3: TGTGCCAGCAGCCAAGACTTCGATACAACTAATGAAAAACTGTTTTTT. It is translated as CASSQDFDTTNEKLFF. Filled out from reference TRBV3-1 and TRBJ1-4, the complete variable domain reads DTAVSQTPKYLVTQMGNDKSIKCEQNLGHDTMYWYKQDSKKFLKIMFSYNNKELIINETVPNRFSPKSPDKAHLNLHINSLELGDSAVYFCASSQDFDTTNEKLFFGSGTQLSVL.

This clonotype was counted a few times. J is TRBJ2-3 and V is TRBV7-3; D might be TRBD2 (6 bases). Germline V gene lookup returns CDR1 SGHTA and CDR2 FQGTGA. Trimming left V 8 bases short and J 5 bases short, with 14 bases between. This CDR3 is 13 amino acids long. The CDR3 reads CASRDWVIDTQYF. The CDR3 DNA sequence: TGTGCCAGCCGGGACTGGGTAATAGATACGCAGTATTTT.

This clonotype was seen many times. The chain links TRBV21-1 to TRBJ2-2; TRBD2, as called in the table, went unchecked against the DNA. TRBV21-1 is recorded as a pseudogene. The CDR3 loop spans 12 amino acids. The CDR3, as DNA: TGTGCCTGCAGGCGGGTAACCGGGGAGCTGTTTTTT. Amino acid sequence: CACRRVTGELFF.

This clonotype was counted a few times. J is TRBJ1-2 and V is TRBV29-1; TRBD1 might be the D (5 bases). Germline lookup yields CDR1 SQVTM and CDR2 ANQGSEA. The CDR3 extends over 12 amino acids. Trimming left V 4 bases short and J 5 bases short, with 11 bases between. CDR3 sequence: CSVGSGDYGYTF. CDR3 DNA sequence: TGCAGCGTTGGGTCGGGGGATTATGGCTACACCTTC.

This clonotype was picked up many times. This chain links TRBV5-4 with TRBJ2-1; 10 positions match TRBD2. Germline CDR1 and CDR2: SGHNT and YYREEE (reference sequence). The CDR3 has 15 amino acids. Trimming removed 1 base from V and 3 bases from J; junction bases left unmatched: 1. The CDR3 nucleotides read TGTGCCAGCAGCTTGAGACTAGCGGGCTACAATGAGCAGTTCTTC. Translating it yields CASSLRLAGYNEQFF.

This clonotype was recorded at least ten times. This rearrangement joins TRBV5-1 to TRBJ2-4; D may be TRBD2 (5 bases). V dropped 0 bases and J dropped 9 bases, with 10 bases sitting between them. CDR1 is SGHRS and CDR2 is YFSETQ in the germline V gene. CDR3 length: 13 residues. This CDR3 is CASSLGRLGIQYF. The CDR3 region has the DNA TGCGCCAGCAGCTTGGGGAGGCTAGGCATTCAGTACTTC.

To note about this clonotype: A much larger clone lies one base from this, so it may be a read error. CDR3 region: CASSQVLDAQYF. The CDR3 nucleotides read TGTGCCAGCAGCCAAGTACTAGACGCGCAGTACTTC. The chain recombines TRBV14 with TRBJ2-7; D is perhaps TRBD2 (5 bases). Trimming shortened V by 1 base and J by 9 bases, and 10 bases separated the two germline ends. Per the germline V gene, CDR1 is SGHDN and CDR2 is FVKESK. The CDR3 totals 12 residues.

This chain uses TRBV15 with TRBJ2-1; D is undetermined. Trimming stripped 0 bases from V and 8 bases from J, with 14 bases between. CDR1 LNHNV and CDR2 YYDKDF come from the germline V gene (reference sequence). The CDR3 runs 15 residues. CDR3 region: CATSRDKGQAYEQFF. DNA of the CDR3: TGTGCCACCAGCAGAGATAAAGGGCAGGCGTATGAGCAGTTCTTC.

This chain uses TRBV11-3 with TRBJ2-7; 8 bases are shared with TRBD1. Germline V gene lookup returns CDR1 SGHNT and CDR2 YENEEA. CDR3 size: 15 residues. J was trimmed by 4 bases and V by 2 bases; bases with no gene match: 7. CDR3 residues: CASSLHGQGGYEQYF. In nucleotides, the CDR3 is TGTGCCAGCAGCTTACACGGACAGGGCGGGTACGAGCAGTACTTC.